The next 15 T cell receptor beta chains were all read from a single sample in a study of vaccination and CD4 T cells after COVID-19. Regarding treatment: approximately nine-day PBMC culture with coronavirus spike peptide pools or control peptides (ViraFEST assay). The Oncomine TCR Beta short-read assay was applied to DNA of cultured CD4+ T cells. TCRdb called the PCR reads again in MiXCR, with one record for every CDR3 protein. Among approximately 13,000 distinct CDR3 sequences listed, roughly 32% were seen once. No antigens are known for them. The sequenced sample consisted of cultured CD4+ T cells from blood. All receptors derive from a human donor with COVID-19.

This clonotype has a handful of counts. V gene TRBV27 combines with J gene TRBJ1-5; tentatively, D is TRBD1 (6 bases). CDR3 length: 15 residues. The germline V gene has CDR1 MNHEY and CDR2 SMNVEV (reference sequence). V lost 5 bases, J lost 2 bases, and 13 bases lay in between. The chain's CDR3 is CASSTRPGGNQPQHF. The CDR3, as DNA: TGTGCCAGCAGTACTCGGCCAGGGGGCAATCAGCCCCAGCATTTT.

The rearrangement joins TRBV11-3 to TRBJ2-2; D possibly corresponds to TRBD2 (6 bases). The V gene's germline CDR1 is SGHNT and CDR2 YENEEA. V lost 0 bases to trimming and J lost 4 bases, with 9 bases between them. This CDR3 is built from 15 residues. The CDR3 sequence: CASSLDSGVTGELFF. CDR3 coding DNA: TGTGCCAGCAGCTTAGACTCGGGGGTCACCGGGGAGCTGTTTTTT.

This clonotype was detected a few times. The V gene is TRBV20-1, the J gene TRBJ1-5; D remains ambiguous. Germline values: CDR1 DFQATT, CDR2 SNEGSKA (reference sequence). This CDR3 comprises 12 residues. V dropped 6 bases and J dropped 0 bases, with 6 bases sitting between them. The CDR3: CSAGFSNQPQHF. DNA for the CDR3: TGCAGTGCAGGTTTTAGCAATCAGCCCCAGCATTTT.

This clonotype was observed a handful of times. The chain joins TRBV20-1 to TRBJ1-4, with 9 bases identical to TRBD1. The J segment lost 7 bases and the V segment lost 3 bases, leaving 9 bases of the junction unmatched. CDR3 length: 15 residues. CDR1 and CDR2 from the germline V gene are DFQATT and SNEGSKA (reference sequence). CDR3 loop: CSARPRTGVVEKLFF. The CDR3 nucleotides are TGCAGTGCTAGGCCCAGGACAGGGGTAGTTGAAAAACTGTTTTTT.

The chain is built from TRBV12-3 or TRBV12-4 and TRBJ1-5; D is uncertain. V shed 1 base and J shed 2 bases, with 9 bases lying between them. The CDR3 consists of 15 residues. The DNA of the CDR3 is TGTGCCAGCAGTTTAGGGACCGCGGGCAATCAGCCCCAGCATTTT. Amino acid sequence: CASSLGTAGNQPQHF.

Only a few counts were recorded for this clonotype. The DNA of the CDR3 is TGTGCCACCAGTGATTCCACTAGCGGGGGTGATACGCAGTATTTT. Translating it yields CATSDSTSGGDTQYF. The chain has TRBV24-1 and TRBJ2-3, with 11 bases fitting TRBD2. J gave up 6 bases and V 2 bases, and 3 bases lay outside the gene matches. Germline V gene data show CDR1 as KGHDR and CDR2 as SFDVKD. This CDR3 is built from 15 residues.

The chain combines TRBV18 with TRBJ2-3; D is possibly TRBD1 or TRBD2 (5 bases each). Germline V gene sequence: CDR1 KGHSH, CDR2 LQKENI. V was cut by 3 bases and J by 1 base, with 8 bases left in between. CDR3 length: 14 amino acids. Here the CDR3 reads CASSPMGGTDTQYF. CDR3 nucleotide sequence: TGTGCCAGCTCACCTATGGGGGGCACAGATACGCAGTATTTT.

This chain links TRBV4-2 with TRBJ2-5; D is undetermined. CDR3 length equals 13 residues. V dropped 1 base and J dropped 1 base, with 4 bases sitting between them. Germline-derived CDR1 and CDR2 are LGHNA and YNFKEQ. The CDR3 DNA is TGTGCCAGCAGCCAAGGAACCCAAGAGACCCAGTACTTC. Protein: CASSQGTQETQYF.

The J gene is TRBJ1-5, the V gene TRBV20-1, with a possible D match to TRBD1 (6 bases). V shed 0 bases and J shed 6 bases, with 12 bases lying between them. CDR3 size: 14 residues. Germline CDR1 and CDR2: DFQATT and SNEGSKA (reference sequence). CDR3 sequence: CSARDRGATQPQHF. The CDR3 DNA follows: TGCAGTGCTAGAGATCGGGGGGCGACTCAGCCCCAGCATTTT.

This clonotype was detected a few times. V and J are TRBV19 and TRBJ1-1, with D possibly being TRBD1 (5 bases). From germline, CDR1 is LNHDA and CDR2 SQIVND (reference sequence). The CDR3 runs to 14 residues. The V gene lost 8 bases and the J gene lost 3 bases, with 16 bases spanning the gap. The CDR3 loop reads CASGKTGKDTEAFF. CDR3 nucleotide sequence: TGTGCCAGTGGAAAAACAGGCAAGGACACTGAAGCTTTCTTT.

This clonotype was found a few times. One end of the junction fails to match germline, which may point to a read error. This rearrangement joins TRBV5-1 to TRBJ2-2; tentatively, D is TRBD2 (5 bases). This CDR3 region has 14 residues. Germline V gene lookup returns CDR1 SGHRS and CDR2 YFSETQ. The CDR3 DNA reads TGCGCCAGCAGGTTGGACCCGGGGACCGGGGAGCTGTTTTTT. Translating it yields CASRLDPGTGELFF.

This sequence joins TRBV9 and TRBJ2-5, with D perhaps given as TRBD1 or TRBD2 (5 bases each). This CDR3 spans 16 amino acids. The V gene's germline CDR1 is SGDLS and CDR2 YYNGEE. Trimming cost V 0 bases and J 5 bases, with 17 bases left between them. DNA for the CDR3: TGTGCCAGCAGCGTAGAAAGAGGGGTCGCAGTCGAGACCCAGTACTTC. Amino acid sequence: CASSVERGVAVETQYF. The variable domain in full, with the rest retrieved from reference TRBV9 and TRBJ2-5, is DSGVTQTPKHLITATGQRVTLRCSPRSGDLSVYWYQQSLDQGLQFLIQYYNGEERAKGNILERFSAQQFPDLHSELNLSSLELGDSALYFCASSVERGVAVETQYFGPGTRLLVL.

The chain recombines TRBV11-2 with TRBJ2-4; no definite D call. The CDR3 loop spans 13 amino acids. Trimming removed 0 bases from V and 11 bases from J, with 11 bases in between. From germline, CDR1 is SGHAT and CDR2 FQNNGV. The CDR3 DNA reads as TGTGCCAGCAGCTTAGATCGTGAGACTCTTCAGTACTTC. Translated, it gives CASSLDRETLQYF.

The chain uses TRBV6-1 and TRBJ2-7; 13 nucleotides match TRBD2. The CDR3 runs to 19 residues. The V segment lost 6 bases and the J segment 2 bases; nucleotides outside the gene matches: 16. Germline V lookup: CDR1 MNHNS, CDR2 SASEGT. CDR3 in amino acids: CASSRWGTSGVIQAYEQYF. In nucleotides, the CDR3 is TGTGCCAGCAGCAGGTGGGGGACTAGCGGGGTAATTCAGGCCTACGAGCAGTACTTC.

The CDR3 loop is CAIGYPGVNEQFF. As DNA, the CDR3 is TGTGCCATCGGATATCCGGGTGTCAATGAGCAGTTCTTC. The chain is built from TRBV10-3 and TRBJ2-1; no firm D call. The CDR3 has 13 residues. V lost 8 bases, J lost 6 bases, and 14 bases lay in between. Germline V gives CDR1 ENHRY, CDR2 SYGVKD.